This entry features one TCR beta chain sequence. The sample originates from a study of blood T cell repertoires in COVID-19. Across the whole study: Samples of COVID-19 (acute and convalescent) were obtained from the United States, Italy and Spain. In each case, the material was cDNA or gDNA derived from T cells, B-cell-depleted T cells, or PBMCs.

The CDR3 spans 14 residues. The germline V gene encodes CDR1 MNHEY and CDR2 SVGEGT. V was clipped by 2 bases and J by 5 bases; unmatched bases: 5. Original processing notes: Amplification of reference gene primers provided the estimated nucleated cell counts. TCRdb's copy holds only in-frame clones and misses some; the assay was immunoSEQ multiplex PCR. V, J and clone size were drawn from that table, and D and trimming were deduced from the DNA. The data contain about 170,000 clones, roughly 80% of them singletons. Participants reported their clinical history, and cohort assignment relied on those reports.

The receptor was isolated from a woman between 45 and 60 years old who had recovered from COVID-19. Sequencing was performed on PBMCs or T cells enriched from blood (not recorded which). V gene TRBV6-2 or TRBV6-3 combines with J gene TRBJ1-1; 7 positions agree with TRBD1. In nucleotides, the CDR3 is TGTGCCAGCAGTTACCCAGGGGGTGGAACTGAAGCTTTCTTT. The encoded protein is CASSYPGGGTEAFF.